The 8 T cell receptor beta chains below all came from one sample that was sequenced in a study of cytomegalovirus exposure and HLA in healthy donors. The PCR used 60 Vbeta and 13 Jbeta primers. The protocol was immunoSEQ multiplex PCR, while the TCRdb copy is restricted to in-frame clones and leaves out a portion. The table shows 95,000 or so clones, with under 90% occurring only once. Sequencing was performed on PBMCs. Source of these receptors: a woman aged 70-85 years in good health and CMV-seropositive.

The rearrangement links TRBV19 to TRBJ2-4, with TRBD1 as a possible D gene (6 bases). The germline V gene encodes CDR1 LNHDA and CDR2 SQIVND (reference sequence). V shed 3 bases and J shed 6 bases, with 9 bases lying between them. The CDR3 covers 13 residues. CDR3 DNA sequence: TGTGCCAGTAGTATGAGGGGGAGAAACATTCAGTACTTC. This encodes CASSMRGRNIQYF.

A word on this clone: A junction end diverges from the germline sequence, so it may reflect a read error. This chain joins TRBV7-9 and TRBJ2-7; 16 bases agree with TRBD2. The length of the CDR3 is 15 residues. Germline V gene sequence: CDR1 SEHNR, CDR2 FQNEAQ (reference sequence). The chain's CDR3 is CSSSRGTSGREGQYF. The CDR3 bases are TGTTCCAGCAGCCGGGGGACTAGCGGGAGGGAAGGGCAGTACTTC.

The V and J genes are TRBV7-2 and TRBJ2-5, with TRBD2 matching over 7 bases. This CDR3 is built from 15 residues. Germline loops: CDR1 SGHTA, CDR2 FQGNSA. V shed 4 bases and J 3 bases; nucleotides not matched to a gene: 8. Here the CDR3 DNA reads TGTGCCAGCAGCTATAGCGGACTAGAAAAAGAGACCCAGTACTTC. This gives the protein CASSYSGLEKETQYF.

J is TRBJ2-1 and V is TRBV7-9, with 9 nucleotides matching TRBD1. The CDR3 covers 16 residues. Germline trimming cut 2 bases from V and 6 bases from J; bases unmatched to any gene: 8. Germline lookup yields CDR1 SEHNR and CDR2 FQNEAQ (reference sequence). For the CDR3, the DNA is TGTGCCAGCAGCTTACCGGGGACAGGGTTCCCCAATGAGCAGTTCTTC. Its protein is CASSLPGTGFPNEQFF.

The J gene is TRBJ2-5, the V gene TRBV5-1, with D tentatively TRBD1 (6 bases). The CDR3 extends over 15 amino acids. CDR1 and CDR2 from the germline V gene are SGHRS and YFSETQ. V shed 2 bases and J shed 2 bases, with 13 bases lying between them. CDR3 sequence (DNA): TGCGCCAGCAGCTTAGGGGGAATGGAACAAGAGACCCAGTACTTC. Translated: CASSLGGMEQETQYF.

The CDR3 DNA sequence: TGTGCCAGCAGCCCGGAACAGGGAAGGACCGGGGAGCTGTTTTTT. Protein sequence: CASSPEQGRTGELFF. The chain couples TRBV11-1 to TRBJ2-2; D may be TRBD1 (6 bases). The CDR3 contains 15 residues. Germline lookup yields CDR1 SGHAT and CDR2 FQDESV (reference sequence). Trimming left V 5 bases short and J 5 bases short, with 15 bases between.

As for this clone: The junction departs from germline at one end; a sequencing error may be responsible. The V gene is TRBV15, the J gene TRBJ2-7; 9 nucleotides agree with TRBD2. CDR1 is LNHNV and CDR2 is YYDKDF in the germline V gene (reference sequence). The length of the CDR3 is 16 residues. The CDR3 DNA is TGTGCCACCAGCAGAACAAGCGGGAGGACGAATTACGAGCCGTACTTC. Its protein product is CATSRTSGRTNYEPYF.

This chain joins TRBV4-2 and TRBJ2-1; 9 bases fit TRBD2. This CDR3 region has 16 residues. Germline V gene data show CDR1 as LGHNA and CDR2 as YNFKEQ. J gave up 5 bases and V 3 bases, and 8 bases lay outside the gene matches. The CDR3 sequence: CASSQGSGRNDNEQFF. As DNA, the CDR3 is TGTGCCAGCAGCCAGGGCAGCGGGAGGAATGACAATGAGCAGTTCTTC.